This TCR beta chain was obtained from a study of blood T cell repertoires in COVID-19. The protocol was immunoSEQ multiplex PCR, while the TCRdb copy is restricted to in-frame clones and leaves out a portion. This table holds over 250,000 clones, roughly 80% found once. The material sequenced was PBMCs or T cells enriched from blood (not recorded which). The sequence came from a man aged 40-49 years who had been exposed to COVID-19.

The CDR3 region is CASSLGGRGYTDTQYF. CDR3 DNA sequence: TGTGCCAGCAGCTTAGGCGGGCGGGGCTACACAGATACGCAGTATTTT. This chain joins TRBV7-8 and TRBJ2-3; a possible D gene is TRBD2 (6 bases). CDR3 length equals 16 residues. The V and J ends lost 1 base and 2 bases respectively, with 13 bases between them. Germline-derived CDR1 and CDR2 are SGHVS and FQNEAQ. The whole variable domain, remainder taken from reference TRBV7-8 and TRBJ2-3, is GAGVSQSPRYKVAKRGQDVALRCDPISGHVSLFWYQQALGQGPEFLTYFQNEAQLDKSGLPSDRFFAERPEGSVSTLKIQRTQQEDSAVYLCASSLGGRGYTDTQYFGPGTRLTVL.